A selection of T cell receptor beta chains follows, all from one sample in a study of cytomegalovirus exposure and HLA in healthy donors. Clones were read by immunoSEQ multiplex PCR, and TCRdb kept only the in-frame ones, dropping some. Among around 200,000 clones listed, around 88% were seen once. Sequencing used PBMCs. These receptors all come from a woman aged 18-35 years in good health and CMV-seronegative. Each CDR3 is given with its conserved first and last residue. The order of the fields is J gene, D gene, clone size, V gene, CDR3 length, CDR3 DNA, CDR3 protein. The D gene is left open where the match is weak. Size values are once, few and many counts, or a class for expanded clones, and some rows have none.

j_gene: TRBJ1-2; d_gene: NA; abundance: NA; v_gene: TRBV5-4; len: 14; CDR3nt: TGTGCCAGCAGCTCTACAGGGCGGCTCAATGGCTACACCTTC; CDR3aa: CASSSTGRLNGYTF
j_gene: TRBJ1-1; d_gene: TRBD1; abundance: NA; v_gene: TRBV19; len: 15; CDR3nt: TGTGCCAGTAGCCTCAGGACAGGTATTAACACTGAAGCTTTCTTT; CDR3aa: CASSLRTGINTEAFF
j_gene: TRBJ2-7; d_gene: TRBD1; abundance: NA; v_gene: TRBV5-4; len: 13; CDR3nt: TGTGCCAGCAGCATCCGAACAGGGGTAGAGCAGTACTTC; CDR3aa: CASSIRTGVEQYF
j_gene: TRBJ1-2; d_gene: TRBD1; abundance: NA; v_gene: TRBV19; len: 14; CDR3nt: TGTGCCAGTAGTCCAGGGACAGCAAAGGCTGGCTACACCTTC; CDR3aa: CASSPGTAKAGYTF
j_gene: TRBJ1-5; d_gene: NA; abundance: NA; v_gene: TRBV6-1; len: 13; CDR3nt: TGTGCCAGCCAGGGGCAGAGTGTGCAGCCCCAGCATTTT; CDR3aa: CASQGQSVQPQHF
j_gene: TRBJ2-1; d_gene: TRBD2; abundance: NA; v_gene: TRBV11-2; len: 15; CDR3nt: TGTGCCAGCAGCCATCTCACTAGCGGAGCAGGAGAGCAGTTCTTC; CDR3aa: CASSHLTSGAGEQFF
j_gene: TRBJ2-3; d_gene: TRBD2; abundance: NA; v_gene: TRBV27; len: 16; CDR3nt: TGTGCCAGCAGGAGTAGCGGGAGGTTGAGCACAGATACGCAGTATTTT; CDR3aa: CASRSSGRLSTDTQYF
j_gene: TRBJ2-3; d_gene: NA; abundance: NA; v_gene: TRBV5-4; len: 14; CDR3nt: TGTGCCAGCAGCTCTGGACAGAGCACAGATACGCAGTATTTT; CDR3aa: CASSSGQSTDTQYF
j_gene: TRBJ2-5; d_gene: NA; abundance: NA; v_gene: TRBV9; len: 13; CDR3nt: TGTGCCAGCACTAACAGTTTTCAAGAGACCCAGTACTTC; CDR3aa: CASTNSFQETQYF
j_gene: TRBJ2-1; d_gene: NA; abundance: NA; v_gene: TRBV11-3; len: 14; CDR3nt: TGTGCCAGCAGCTTCTCCGACTGGTTTGTCGAGCAGTTCTTC; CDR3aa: CASSFSDWFVEQFF
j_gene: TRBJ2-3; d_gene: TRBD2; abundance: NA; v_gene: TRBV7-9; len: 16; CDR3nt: TGTTCCAGCAGCTTAGAGCTGGGAGGGGTGACAGATACGCAGTATTTT; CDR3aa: CSSSLELGGVTDTQYF
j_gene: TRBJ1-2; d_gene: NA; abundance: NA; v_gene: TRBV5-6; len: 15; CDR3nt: TGTGCCAGCAGCTCAGTAAGCGGGATGTCCTATGGCTACACCTTC; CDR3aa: CASSSVSGMSYGYTF
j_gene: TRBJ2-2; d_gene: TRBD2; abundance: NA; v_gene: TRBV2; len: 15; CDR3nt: TGTGCCAGCAGCGAGGGACTAGTAGAAGCCGGGGAGCTGTTTTTT; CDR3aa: CASSEGLVEAGELFF
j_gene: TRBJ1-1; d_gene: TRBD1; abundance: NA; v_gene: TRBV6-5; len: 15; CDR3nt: TGTGCCAGCAGTTACAGGACAGGGGGTTGGACTGAAGCTTTCTTT; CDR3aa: CASSYRTGGWTEAFF
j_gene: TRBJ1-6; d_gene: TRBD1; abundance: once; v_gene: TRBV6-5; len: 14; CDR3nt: TGTGCCAGCAGTCCCGGGACAGTAAATTCACCCCTCCACTTT; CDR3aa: CASSPGTVNSPLHF
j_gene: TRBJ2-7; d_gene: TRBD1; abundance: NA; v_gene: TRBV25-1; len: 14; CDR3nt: TGTGCCAGCAGTGGGACAGGGGGCCCCTACGAGCAGTACTTC; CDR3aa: CASSGTGGPYEQYF
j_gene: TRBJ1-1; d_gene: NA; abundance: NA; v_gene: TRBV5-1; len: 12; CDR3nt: TGCGCCAGCAGCTTGGGAGGGTCGGTCGCTTTCTTT; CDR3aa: CASSLGGSVAFF
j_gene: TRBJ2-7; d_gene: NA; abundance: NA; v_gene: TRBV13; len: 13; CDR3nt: TGTGCCAGCAGCCTCGGGAGCTACTACGAGCAGTACTTC; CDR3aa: CASSLGSYYEQYF
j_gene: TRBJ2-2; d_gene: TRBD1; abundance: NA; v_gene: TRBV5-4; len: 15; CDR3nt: TGTGCCAGCAGCCGACAGGGAACGGACACCGGGGAGCTGTTTTTT; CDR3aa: CASSRQGTDTGELFF
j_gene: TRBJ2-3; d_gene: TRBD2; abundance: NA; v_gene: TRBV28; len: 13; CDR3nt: TGTGCCAGCAGTGCGGTAGCGGGAGATACGCAGTATTTT; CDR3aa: CASSAVAGDTQYF
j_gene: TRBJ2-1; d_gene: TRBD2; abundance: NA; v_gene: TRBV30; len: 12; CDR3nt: TGTGCCAGCGGGAGGACGTACAATGAGCAGTTCTTC; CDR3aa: CASGRTYNEQFF
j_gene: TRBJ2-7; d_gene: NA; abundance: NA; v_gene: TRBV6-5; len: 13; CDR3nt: TGTGCCAGCTGGGACTTCCCTTCGTACGAGCAGTACTTC; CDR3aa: CASWDFPSYEQYF
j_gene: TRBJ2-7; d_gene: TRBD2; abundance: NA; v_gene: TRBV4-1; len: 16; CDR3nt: TGCGCCAGCAGCCACCCCGGGACTAGCCCTGCCTACGAGCAGTACTTC; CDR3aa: CASSHPGTSPAYEQYF
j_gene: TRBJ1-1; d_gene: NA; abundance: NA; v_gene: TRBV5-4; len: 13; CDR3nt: TGTGCCAGCAGCACACAGGGGAACACTGAAGCTTTCTTT; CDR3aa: CASSTQGNTEAFF
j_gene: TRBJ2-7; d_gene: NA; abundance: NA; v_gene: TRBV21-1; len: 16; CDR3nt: TGTGCCAGCAGCGGGCAGGGAAACCCGCCAGCCTACGAGCAGTACTTC; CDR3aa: CASSGQGNPPAYEQYF
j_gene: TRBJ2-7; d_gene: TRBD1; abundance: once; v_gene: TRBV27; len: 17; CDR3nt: TGTGCCAGCTCCGAGTTGGCCCCACAGGGGGCGGGCTACGAGCAGTACTTC; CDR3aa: CASSELAPQGAGYEQYF
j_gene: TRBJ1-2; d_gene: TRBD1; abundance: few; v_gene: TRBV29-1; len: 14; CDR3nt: TGCAGCGTTGACGAGGCCAGGGGGAAAGCTGGCTACACCTTC; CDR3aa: CSVDEARGKAGYTF